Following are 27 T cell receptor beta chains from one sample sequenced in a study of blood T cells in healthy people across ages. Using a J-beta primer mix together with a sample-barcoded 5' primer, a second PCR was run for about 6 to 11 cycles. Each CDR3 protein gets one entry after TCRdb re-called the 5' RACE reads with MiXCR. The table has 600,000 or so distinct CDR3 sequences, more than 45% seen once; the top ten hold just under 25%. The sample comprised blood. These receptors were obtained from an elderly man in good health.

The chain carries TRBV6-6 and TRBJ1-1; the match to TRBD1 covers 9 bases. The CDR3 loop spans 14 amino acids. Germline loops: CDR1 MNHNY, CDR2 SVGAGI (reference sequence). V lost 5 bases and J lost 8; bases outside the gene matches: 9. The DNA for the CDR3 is TGTGCCAGCAGTCCGGGACAGGGCCGTGGGGAAGCTTTCTTT. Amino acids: CASSPGQGRGEAFF.

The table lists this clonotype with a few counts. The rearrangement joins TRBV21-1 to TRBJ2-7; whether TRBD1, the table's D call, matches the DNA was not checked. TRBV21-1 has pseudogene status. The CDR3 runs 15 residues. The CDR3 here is CASSKSTGVNDEQYF. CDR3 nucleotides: TGTGCCAGCAGCAAAAGTACAGGGGTCAACGACGAGCAGTACTTC.

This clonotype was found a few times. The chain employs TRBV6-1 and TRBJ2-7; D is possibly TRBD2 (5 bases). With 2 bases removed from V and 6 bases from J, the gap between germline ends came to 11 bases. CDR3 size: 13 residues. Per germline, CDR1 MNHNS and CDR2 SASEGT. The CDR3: CASSELHSGEQYF. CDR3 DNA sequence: TGTGCCAGCAGTGAACTCCACAGCGGCGAGCAGTACTTC.

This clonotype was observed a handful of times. This chain's CDR3 is CASSLVGAGQETQYF. DNA for the CDR3: TGTGCCAGCAGCTTAGTTGGCGCGGGCCAAGAGACCCAGTACTTC. V and J are TRBV7-2 and TRBJ2-5, with D tentatively TRBD2 (5 bases). Germline assignment: CDR1 SGHTA and CDR2 FQGNSA. The length of the CDR3 is 15 residues. V dropped 1 base and J dropped 1 base, with 10 bases sitting between them.

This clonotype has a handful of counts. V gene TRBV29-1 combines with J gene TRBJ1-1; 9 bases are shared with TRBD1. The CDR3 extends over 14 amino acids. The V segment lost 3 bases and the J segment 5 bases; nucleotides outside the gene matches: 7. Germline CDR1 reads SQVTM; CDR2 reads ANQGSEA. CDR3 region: CSVEAQGAPTEAFF. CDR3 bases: TGCAGCGTTGAGGCACAGGGGGCGCCAACTGAAGCTTTCTTT.

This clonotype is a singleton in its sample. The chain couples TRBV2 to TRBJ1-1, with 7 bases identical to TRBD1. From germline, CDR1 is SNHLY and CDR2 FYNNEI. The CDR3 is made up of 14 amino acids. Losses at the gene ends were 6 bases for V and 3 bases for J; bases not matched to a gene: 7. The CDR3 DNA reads TGTGCCAGCAGGCTATGGACAGGAGACACTGAAGCTTTCTTT. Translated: CASRLWTGDTEAFF.

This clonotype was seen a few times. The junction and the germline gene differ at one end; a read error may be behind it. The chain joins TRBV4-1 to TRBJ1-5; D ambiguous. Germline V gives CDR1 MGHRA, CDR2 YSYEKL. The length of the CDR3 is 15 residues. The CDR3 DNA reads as TGTGCCAGCAGCCAAGATCGGGGTAGCAATCAGCCCCAGCATTTT. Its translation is CASSQDRGSNQPQHF.

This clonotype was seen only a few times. In DNA, the CDR3 is TGTGCCATCAGTGGGGTACAGGGCGCTGAGCAGTACTTC. This encodes CAISGVQGAEQYF. The chain joins TRBV10-3 to TRBJ2-5; tentatively, D is TRBD1 (6 bases). V gave up 4 bases and J gave up 11 bases, with 17 bases separating them. From germline, CDR1 is ENHRY and CDR2 SYGVKD. CDR3 length: 13 amino acids.

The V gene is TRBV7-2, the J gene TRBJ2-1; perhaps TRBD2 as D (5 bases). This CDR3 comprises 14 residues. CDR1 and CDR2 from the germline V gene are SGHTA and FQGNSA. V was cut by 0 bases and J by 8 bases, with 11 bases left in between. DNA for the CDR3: TGTGCCAGCAGCTTAGCGGGAGCCTGGGATGAGCAGTTCTTC. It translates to CASSLAGAWDEQFF.

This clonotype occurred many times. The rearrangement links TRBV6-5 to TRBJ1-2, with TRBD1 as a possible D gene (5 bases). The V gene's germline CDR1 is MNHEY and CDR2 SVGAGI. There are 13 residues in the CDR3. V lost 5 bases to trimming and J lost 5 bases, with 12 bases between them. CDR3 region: CASSPGTRYGYTF. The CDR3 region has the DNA TGTGCCAGCAGTCCCGGGACCAGATATGGCTACACCTTC.

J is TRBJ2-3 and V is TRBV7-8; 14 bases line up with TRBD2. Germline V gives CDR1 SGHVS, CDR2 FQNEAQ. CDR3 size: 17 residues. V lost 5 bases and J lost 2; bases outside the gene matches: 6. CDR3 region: CASSPQGLAGDTDTQYF. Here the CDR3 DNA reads TGTGCCAGCAGCCCCCAGGGACTAGCGGGGGACACAGATACGCAGTATTTT.

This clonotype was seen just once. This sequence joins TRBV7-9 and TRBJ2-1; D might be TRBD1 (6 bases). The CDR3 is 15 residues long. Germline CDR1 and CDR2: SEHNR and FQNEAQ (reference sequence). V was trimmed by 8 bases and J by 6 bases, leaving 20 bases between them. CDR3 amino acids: CASPRAGAPTNEQFF. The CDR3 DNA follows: TGTGCCAGCCCCAGAGCAGGGGCCCCAACCAATGAGCAGTTCTTC.

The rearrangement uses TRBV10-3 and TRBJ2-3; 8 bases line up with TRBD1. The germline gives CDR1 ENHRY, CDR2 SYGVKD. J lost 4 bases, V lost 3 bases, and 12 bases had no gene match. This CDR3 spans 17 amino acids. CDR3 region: CAISDVDRQGSSDTQYF. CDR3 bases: TGTGCCATCAGTGATGTTGATCGACAGGGGTCGTCAGATACGCAGTATTTT.

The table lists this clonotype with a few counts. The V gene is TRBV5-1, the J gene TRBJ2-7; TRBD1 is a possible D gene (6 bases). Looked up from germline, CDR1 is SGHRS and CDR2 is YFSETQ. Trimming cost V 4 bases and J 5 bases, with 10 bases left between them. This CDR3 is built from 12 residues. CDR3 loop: CASSKDSHEQYF. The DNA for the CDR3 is TGCGCCAGCAGCAAGGACAGCCACGAGCAGTACTTC.

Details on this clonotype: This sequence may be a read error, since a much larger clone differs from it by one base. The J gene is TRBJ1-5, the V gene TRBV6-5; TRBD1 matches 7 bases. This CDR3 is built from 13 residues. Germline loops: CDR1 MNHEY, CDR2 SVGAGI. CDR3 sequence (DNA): TGTGCCGGCAGTTACAGGGGTAATCAGCCCCAGCATTTT. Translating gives CAGSYRGNQPQHF.

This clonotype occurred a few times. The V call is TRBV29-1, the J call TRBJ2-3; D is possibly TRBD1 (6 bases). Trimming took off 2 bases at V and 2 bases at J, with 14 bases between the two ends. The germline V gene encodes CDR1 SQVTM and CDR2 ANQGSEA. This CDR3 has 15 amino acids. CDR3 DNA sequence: TGCAGCGTTGAACGGCAGGGGATTAACACAGATACGCAGTATTTT. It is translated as CSVERQGINTDTQYF.

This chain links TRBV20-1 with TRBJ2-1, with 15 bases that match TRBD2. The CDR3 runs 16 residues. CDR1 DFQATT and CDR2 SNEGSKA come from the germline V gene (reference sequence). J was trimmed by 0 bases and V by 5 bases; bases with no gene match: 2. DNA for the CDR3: TGCAGTGCTGGGACTAGCGGGAGGTCCTCCTACAATGAGCAGTTCTTC. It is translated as CSAGTSGRSSYNEQFF.

The CDR3, as DNA: TGCAGTGCTAGAGATAGGGCGGGCGTCCTTTACGAGCAGTACTTC. Protein product: CSARDRAGVLYEQYF. V and J are TRBV20-1 and TRBJ2-5; tentatively, D is TRBD2 (5 bases). The J call may be mistaken, given a closer DNA end match to TRBJ2-7. The V gene's germline CDR1 is DFQATT and CDR2 SNEGSKA (reference sequence). The CDR3 loop spans 15 amino acids.

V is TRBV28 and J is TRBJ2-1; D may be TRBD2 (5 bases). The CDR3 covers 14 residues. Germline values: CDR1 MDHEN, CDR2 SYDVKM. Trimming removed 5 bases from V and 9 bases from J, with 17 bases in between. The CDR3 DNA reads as TGTGCCAGCAGTACACCCGGGGTCGTGGGTGAGCAGTTCTTC. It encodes CASSTPGVVGEQFF.

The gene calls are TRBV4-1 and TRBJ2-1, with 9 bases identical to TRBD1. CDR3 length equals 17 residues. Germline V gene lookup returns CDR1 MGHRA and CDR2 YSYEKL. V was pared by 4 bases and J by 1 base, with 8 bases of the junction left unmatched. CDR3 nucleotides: TGCGCCAGCAGCCCATTGGGACAGGGAGGATCCTACAATGAGCAGTTCTTC. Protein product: CASSPLGQGGSYNEQFF.

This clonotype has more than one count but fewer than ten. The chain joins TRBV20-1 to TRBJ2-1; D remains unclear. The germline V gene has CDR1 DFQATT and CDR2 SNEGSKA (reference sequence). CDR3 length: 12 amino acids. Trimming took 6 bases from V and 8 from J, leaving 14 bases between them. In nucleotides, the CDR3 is TGCAGTGCCCGACCTGGGTACGATGAGCAGTTCTTC. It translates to CSARPGYDEQFF.

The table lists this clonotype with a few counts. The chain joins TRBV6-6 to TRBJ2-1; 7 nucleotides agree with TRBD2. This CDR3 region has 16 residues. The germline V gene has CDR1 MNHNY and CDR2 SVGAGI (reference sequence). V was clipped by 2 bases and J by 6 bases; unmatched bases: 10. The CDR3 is CASSYDGTTGSNEQFF. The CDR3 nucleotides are TGTGCCAGCAGTTACGACGGGACTACTGGATCCAATGAGCAGTTCTTC.

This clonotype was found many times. The CDR3 sequence is CASSYWTENTEAFF. CDR3 in DNA: TGTGCCAGCAGTTATTGGACAGAAAACACTGAAGCTTTCTTT. The rearrangement uses TRBV6-5 and TRBJ1-1, with D possibly matching TRBD1 (6 bases). V was cut by 3 bases and J by 2 bases, with 10 bases left in between. The V gene's germline CDR1 is MNHEY and CDR2 SVGAGI. This CDR3 contains 14 residues.

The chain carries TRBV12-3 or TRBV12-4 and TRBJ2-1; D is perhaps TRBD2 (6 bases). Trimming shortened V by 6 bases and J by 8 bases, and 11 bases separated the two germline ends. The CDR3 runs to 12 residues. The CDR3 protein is CASRPWGDEQFF. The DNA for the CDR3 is TGTGCCAGCAGACCGTGGGGGGATGAGCAGTTCTTC.

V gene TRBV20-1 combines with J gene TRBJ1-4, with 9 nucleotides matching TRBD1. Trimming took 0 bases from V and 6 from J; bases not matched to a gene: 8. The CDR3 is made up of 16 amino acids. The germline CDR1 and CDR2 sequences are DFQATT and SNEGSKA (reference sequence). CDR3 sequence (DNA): TGCAGTGCTAGAGATATTTTGGGACAGGGAGATGAAAAACTGTTTTTT. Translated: CSARDILGQGDEKLFF.

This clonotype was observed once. The CDR3 region has the DNA TGTGCCAGCAGCGTAGCACCGGGGGCCCTCACAGATACGCAGTATTTT. It yields the protein CASSVAPGALTDTQYF. The chain uses TRBV9 and TRBJ2-3; TRBD1 or TRBD2 may be the D gene (6 bases each). The V gene's germline CDR1 is SGDLS and CDR2 YYNGEE. The CDR3 is 16 amino acids. V was pared by 0 bases and J by 2 bases, with 13 bases between.

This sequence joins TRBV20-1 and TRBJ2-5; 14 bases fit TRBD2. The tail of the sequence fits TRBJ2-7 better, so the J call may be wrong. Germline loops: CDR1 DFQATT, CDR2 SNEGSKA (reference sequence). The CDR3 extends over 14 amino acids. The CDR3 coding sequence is TGCAGTGCTCTAGGACTAGCGGGAGGCTACGAGCAGTACTTC. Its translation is CSALGLAGGYEQYF.